This paragraph covers one TCR beta chain sequence. The data stem from a study of blood T cell repertoires in COVID-19. About the research overall: Acute and convalescent COVID-19 specimens originated in the United States, Italy and Spain.

Per the original methods: Amplification of reference gene primers was used by the study to estimate nucleated cell counts. Assay used: immunoSEQ multiplex PCR; TCRdb lists only in-frame clones, some missing. V and J calls plus clone size are reproduced from that table; the DNA served to infer D and trimming. Among under 500,000 clones listed, roughly 89% were seen once. The V gene lost 6 bases and the J gene lost 6 bases, with 13 bases spanning the gap. The CDR3 is 13 amino acids. CDR1 and CDR2 (germline): WNHNN, SYGVQD (reference sequence). The material sequenced was peripheral blood. This sequence originates from a woman between 25 and 40 years old with acute or convalescent COVID-19. This sequence joins TRBV10-1 and TRBJ2-3; TRBD2 is a possible D gene (6 bases). DNA for the CDR3: TGCGCCAGCAGACTAGCACGTCGGGATACGCAGTATTTT. Translating it yields CASRLARRDTQYF.